This is a list of T cell receptor beta chains from one sample in a study of blood T cell repertoires in COVID-19. Only in-frame clones appear in the TCRdb table, and some are missing; sequencing was by immunoSEQ multiplex PCR. The table records approximately 120,000 clones, around 81% of them present only once. The sequenced material came from peripheral blood. The receptors originated from a human donor in a cohort sampled during active COVID-19. The CDR3 runs from the conserved cysteine through the conserved F or W. A D gene is named only where the DNA matches it firmly. Size is stated for part of the rows, as once, few or many counts, or as a class when the clone is expanded.

v_call	cdr3_length	d_call	clone_size	j_call	cdr3_nt	cdr3_aa
TRBV27	15	NA	NA	TRBJ2-7	TGTGCCAGCAGTTTAGTATCGGGTTTGGTGTCCGAGCAGTACTTC	CASSLVSGLVSEQYF
TRBV19	14	TRBD2	NA	TRBJ2-5	TGTGCCAGTACCCCCGGGGGGGGACCTTCGACCCAGTACTTC	CASTPGGGPSTQYF
TRBV25-1	15	NA	NA	TRBJ1-2	TGTGCCAGCAGTGATCAGGGTCGAGCTAACTATGGCTACACCTTC	CASSDQGRANYGYTF
TRBV5-8	14	TRBD2	NA	TRBJ2-1	TGTGCCAGCATTAGACTAGCGGGAGTTAATGAGCAGTTCTTC	CASIRLAGVNEQFF
TRBV6-5	13	TRBD1	few	TRBJ1-1	TGTGCCAGCAGAGGGGGGACAGGACGCGAAGCTTTCTTT	CASRGGTGREAFF
TRBV25-1	13	NA	once	TRBJ2-5	TGTGCCAGCAGTGATGGGACTGAAGAGACCCAGTACTTC	CASSDGTEETQYF
TRBV2	15	TRBD1	once	TRBJ2-7	TGTGCCAGCAGGCCCGGGACAGGCGGAGGCCTCGAGCAGTACTTC	CASRPGTGGGLEQYF
TRBV9	15	TRBD1	NA	TRBJ2-1	TGTGCCAGCAGCGTAGTAACAGGGGCCAACAATGAGCAGTTCTTC	CASSVVTGANNEQFF
TRBV19	14	NA	NA	TRBJ2-5	TGTGCCAGTAGTATTCGGGCGCGGGAAGAGACCCAGTACTTC	CASSIRAREETQYF
TRBV7-3	14	NA	NA	TRBJ2-6	TGTGCCAGCAGCCTAGAGTCTGGGGCCAACGTCCTGACTTTC	CASSLESGANVLTF
TRBV9	13	NA	few	TRBJ2-1	TGTGCCAGCAGCGTAACTATCCCGGATGAGCAGTTCTTC	CASSVTIPDEQFF
TRBV7-9	17	TRBD1	NA	TRBJ2-2	TGTGCCAGCAGCTTAGATTCTGGACAGGGGGCCACCGGGGAGCTGTTTTTT	CASSLDSGQGATGELFF
TRBV1	15	NA	NA	TRBJ2-5	TGCACCAGCAGCCCCGGACTAGCGGGAACAGAGACCCAGTACTTC	CTSSPGLAGTETQYF
TRBV6-5	13	NA	NA	TRBJ2-3	TGTGCCAGCAAGCGCACTAGCACAGATACGCAGTATTTT	CASKRTSTDTQYF
TRBV27	17	TRBD2	few	TRBJ2-3	TGTGCCAGCAGGCAAACTGGTAGCGGGAGGAAATGGTATACGCAGTATTTT	CASRQTGSGRKWYTQYF
TRBV7-2	15	NA	NA	TRBJ2-7	TGTGCCAGCAGCTTAAGGGGAACGGGAGATTACGAGCAGTACTTC	CASSLRGTGDYEQYF
TRBV6-5	12	TRBD1	NA	TRBJ1-1	TGTGCCAGCAGGACAGGGTGGACTGAAGCTTTCTTT	CASRTGWTEAFF
TRBV24-1	17	TRBD1	NA	TRBJ1-4	TGTGCCACCAGTGATCCCGGGACAGGTGACGGCGCGGAAAAACTGTTTTTT	CATSDPGTGDGAEKLFF
TRBV5-4	16	NA	NA	TRBJ1-2	TGTGCCAGCAGCTTGGTCGGGCGGCAGAGGGAAGATGGCTACACCTTC	CASSLVGRQREDGYTF
TRBV18	15	TRBD1	NA	TRBJ1-3	TGTGCCAGCTCACCACAGGGGGCTTCTGGAAACACCATATATTTT	CASSPQGASGNTIYF
TRBV30	14	NA	NA	TRBJ2-7	TGTGCCTGGAGGGATGGACTTTTCTCCTACGAGCAGTACTTC	CAWRDGLFSYEQYF
TRBV28	14	NA	NA	TRBJ1-2	TGTGCCAGCAGTTCACAGGGAGCCGGGGATGGCTACACCTTC	CASSSQGAGDGYTF
TRBV5-5	16	TRBD2	NA	TRBJ2-1	TGTGCCAGCAGCTTGACTAGCGGGGGACCCTACAATGAGCAGTTCTTC	CASSLTSGGPYNEQFF
TRBV11-3	14	NA	NA	TRBJ2-1	TGTGCCAGCAGCCGGGGACACCGGTCGGATGAGCAGTTCTTC	CASSRGHRSDEQFF
TRBV2	12	NA	NA	TRBJ2-3	TGTGCCAGCAGCGAACAGGCAGATACGCAGTATTTT	CASSEQADTQYF
TRBV7-6	15	NA	NA	TRBJ1-1	TGTGCCAGCAGCTTAGTTCCAGGGGAGAATTCTGAAGCTTTCTTT	CASSLVPGENSEAFF
TRBV5-4	14	NA	NA	TRBJ1-1	TGTGCCAGCAGCTTGGGGGCCGAGAACACTGAAGCTTTCTTT	CASSLGAENTEAFF
TRBV18	16	TRBD2	NA	TRBJ2-5	TGTGCCAGCTCACCCCTAGCGGGAGGGCTACAAGAGACCCAGTACTTC	CASSPLAGGLQETQYF
TRBV5-8	17	TRBD2	few	TRBJ2-2	TGTGCCAGCAGTTCGGGTAGCGGGACCTTGAACACCGGGGAGCTGTTTTTT	CASSSGSGTLNTGELFF
TRBV6-2/TRBV6-3	14	TRBD1	NA	TRBJ1-1	TGTGCCAGCAGCCCGACAGGGATGAACACTGAAGCTTTCTTT	CASSPTGMNTEAFF
TRBV9	15	NA	NA	TRBJ2-1	TGTGCCAGCAGCGGTACTCGGAGCTCCTACAATGAGCAGTTCTTC	CASSGTRSSYNEQFF
TRBV7-9	15	TRBD1	once	TRBJ1-6	TGTGCCAGCAGCCCAACCGGGACAGTGAATTCACCCCTCCACTTT	CASSPTGTVNSPLHF
TRBV29-1	13	NA	NA	TRBJ1-2	TGCAGCGTTGAAGATCCCAGGCTTTTTGGCTACACCTTC	CSVEDPRLFGYTF
TRBV2	14	NA	NA	TRBJ2-2	TGTGCCAGCACCCAGGGGGGTACGGCCGGGGAGCTGTTTTTT	CASTQGGTAGELFF
TRBV18	14	NA	NA	TRBJ2-7	TGTGCCAGCTCACCGGGTGGAGCTTTCTACGAGCAGTACTTC	CASSPGGAFYEQYF
TRBV28	14	NA	NA	TRBJ2-7	TGTGCCAGCAGTCCCACCTTAAAGGGGTCCGAGCAGTACTTC	CASSPTLKGSEQYF
TRBV11-2	14	TRBD1	NA	TRBJ2-7	TGTGCCAGCAGCTTAGGGACAGGGAATCGCGAGCAGTACTTC	CASSLGTGNREQYF
TRBV24-1	17	TRBD1	NA	TRBJ2-1	TGTGCCACCAGTGATCCAACAGGGGGACAGGGGCGAAATGAGCAGTTCTTC	CATSDPTGGQGRNEQFF
TRBV5-4	15	NA	few	TRBJ1-3	TGTGCCAGCAGCTTGCAGGGTGTTCCTGGAAACACCATATATTTT	CASSLQGVPGNTIYF
TRBV11-1	14	TRBD1	NA	TRBJ2-7	TGTGCCAGCAGAAAAGGGACAGGGGGTTACGAGCAGTACTTC	CASRKGTGGYEQYF
TRBV20-1	17	NA	once	TRBJ1-5	TGCAGTGCTAGTCACGTCGGAGGGGCATATAGCAATCAGCCCCAGCATTTT	CSASHVGGAYSNQPQHF
TRBV6-5	15	NA	NA	TRBJ1-2	TGTGCCACCCGGGGAGGTAACCCTTCTAACTATGGCTACACCTTC	CATRGGNPSNYGYTF
TRBV5-1	14	NA	NA	TRBJ1-1	TGCGCCAGCAGCCCCGGGGCAGGCGGGGGTGAAGCTTTCTTT	CASSPGAGGGEAFF
TRBV5-6	15	TRBD1	NA	TRBJ1-5	TGTGCCAGCAGCTTCTCAGGGGGAAGCAATCAGCCCCAGCATTTT	CASSFSGGSNQPQHF
TRBV30	13	NA	few	TRBJ2-2	TGTGCCTGGGGCGGGGTTGGGACCGGGGAGCTGTTTTTT	CAWGGVGTGELFF
TRBV12-3/TRBV12-4	13	TRBD1	once	TRBJ1-2	TGTGCCAGCAGCTCCCGACAGGGGAATGGCTACACCTTC	CASSSRQGNGYTF
TRBV27	17	NA	NA	TRBJ1-1	TGTGCCAGCAGTTCCCAACCCGTGCTCAGGGGAGCCACTGAAGCTTTCTTT	CASSSQPVLRGATEAFF
TRBV6-5	15	TRBD1	NA	TRBJ1-6	TGTGCCAGCAGTTACTCGGGACAGGGTATTTCACCCCTCCACTTT	CASSYSGQGISPLHF
TRBV28	16	TRBD2	NA	TRBJ2-7	TGTGCCAGCAGTTTAGCCAAGCTCCGGGACTACTACGAGCAGTACTTC	CASSLAKLRDYYEQYF
TRBV30	11	NA	few	TRBJ2-1	TGTGCCTGGAGTCAGAGGTATGAGCAGTTCTTC	CAWSQRYEQFF
TRBV5-1	12	NA	NA	TRBJ2-7	TGCGCCAGCAGCTTACAGGGTTACGAGCAGTACTTC	CASSLQGYEQYF